The rows below give T cell receptor beta chains drawn from one sample of a study of blood T cell repertoires in COVID-19. Produced via immunoSEQ multiplex PCR; TCRdb's table is partial and in-frame only. This sample yields over 200,000 clones, of which 85% to 90% are seen a single time; 2.7% belongs to the top ten. Sequencing used peripheral blood. Receptors were obtained from a man aged 25 to 40 with COVID-19, enrolled during active disease. Both conserved end residues are part of each CDR3. D genes are given only for firm matches. Clone size, where shown, is once, few, many, or a class for clones that have expanded.

>TRBD1|-|TRBV15|TRBJ1-1
CATTSTGTGGLNTEAFF
TGTGCCACCACGTCGACCGGGACAGGGGGCTTGAACACTGAAGCTTTCTTT
>-|-|TRBV5-6|TRBJ2-1
CASSLMGTDEQFF
TGTGCCAGCAGCTTGATGGGCACGGATGAGCAGTTCTTC
>-|-|TRBV7-8|TRBJ1-5
CASSLALNQPQHF
TGTGCCAGCAGCTTAGCCCTCAATCAGCCCCAGCATTTT
>TRBD1|few|TRBV24-1|TRBJ2-1
CATSEHRGNYNEQFF
TGTGCCACCAGTGAGCACAGGGGAAACTACAATGAGCAGTTCTTC
>-|once|TRBV18|TRBJ2-1
CASSPEQGTYNEQFF
TGTGCCAGCTCACCGGAGCAGGGTACCTACAATGAGCAGTTCTTC
>TRBD2|once|TRBV15|TRBJ2-4
CATSRDGGSLGSIQYF
TGTGCCACCAGCAGAGACGGCGGGAGCTTGGGGAGCATTCAGTACTTC
>-|-|TRBV2|TRBJ2-1
CASPSGNSYNEQFF
TGTGCCAGCCCCAGCGGAAACTCCTACAATGAGCAGTTCTTC
>TRBD2|-|TRBV19|TRBJ2-1
CASSIITPGRNEQFF
TGTGCCAGTAGTATTATTACCCCCGGGAGGAATGAGCAGTTCTTC
>-|-|TRBV7-9|TRBJ2-1
CASSLAFILGRPYNEQFF
TGTGCCAGCAGCTTAGCTTTTATTCTGGGGAGGCCCTACAATGAGCAGTTCTTC
>-|-|TRBV19|TRBJ1-5
CASSIVDRKDSNQPQHF
TGTGCCAGTAGTATTGTCGACAGGAAAGATAGCAATCAGCCCCAGCATTTT
>TRBD1|-|TRBV5-1|TRBJ1-5
CASSLQGNNQPQHF
TGCGCCAGCAGCTTACAGGGGAACAATCAGCCCCAGCATTTT
>TRBD1|-|TRBV2|TRBJ1-6
CASSGQGVINSPLHF
TGTGCCAGCAGTGGACAGGGAGTAATAAATTCACCCCTCCACTTT
>TRBD1|-|TRBV2|TRBJ1-2
CASRDRVWGYTF
TGTGCCAGCAGAGACAGGGTATGGGGCTACACCTTC
>TRBD2|once|TRBV11-2|TRBJ2-7
CASSLGLADEQYF
TGTGCCAGCAGCTTGGGACTAGCGGATGAGCAGTACTTC
>-|-|TRBV27|TRBJ1-2
CASSRTATNYGYTF
TGTGCCAGCAGTCGGACAGCTACTAACTATGGCTACACCTTC
>-|-|TRBV3-1/TRBV3-2|TRBJ2-2
CASSQDATRDTGELFF
TGTGCCAGCAGCCAAGACGCGACTAGAGACACCGGGGAGCTGTTTTTT
>-|-|TRBV5-5|TRBJ1-2
CASSPGGGLYYGYTF
TGTGCCAGCAGCCCTGGCGGAGGGCTATACTATGGCTACACCTTC
>TRBD2|-|TRBV11-2|TRBJ2-7
CASSLNPGGYEQYF
TGTGCCAGCAGCTTAAATCCGGGAGGATACGAGCAGTACTTC
>-|once|TRBV3-1/TRBV3-2|TRBJ2-5
CASSHGQETQYF
TGTGCCAGCAGCCATGGACAGGAGACCCAGTACTTC
>-|-|TRBV7-8|TRBJ2-7
CASSLFDISYEQYF
TGTGCCAGCAGCTTATTTGACATTTCCTACGAGCAGTACTTC
>-|few|TRBV14|TRBJ2-7
CASSQWLRGGGNEQYF
TGTGCCAGCAGCCAATGGTTGCGGGGTGGTGGGAACGAGCAGTACTTC
>-|-|TRBV4-1|TRBJ2-1
CASSPQGGPARRGQFF
TGCGCCAGCAGCCCTCAAGGGGGACCTGCCCGACGAGGACAGTTCTTC
>-|-|TRBV2|TRBJ2-5
CASSLPQGQETQYF
TGTGCCAGCAGTCTCCCTCAGGGACAAGAGACCCAGTACTTC
>-|once|TRBV3-1/TRBV3-2|TRBJ2-2
CASSRRGWGNGTGELFF
TGTGCCAGCAGCCGCCGGGGGTGGGGGAACGGCACCGGGGAGCTGTTTTTT
>TRBD2|-|TRBV13|TRBJ2-3
CASSSRGVSLTDTQYF
TGTGCCAGCAGCTCCCGGGGGGTGTCTCTCACAGATACGCAGTATTTT
>TRBD1|once|TRBV6-2/TRBV6-3|TRBJ1-2
CASRYIPGGADYGYTF
TGTGCCAGCAGATACATCCCAGGGGGCGCGGACTATGGCTACACCTTC
>TRBD1|-|TRBV19|TRBJ1-3
CASHQQGATGNTIYF
TGTGCCAGTCATCAACAGGGGGCGACTGGAAACACCATATATTTT
>-|-|TRBV6-6|TRBJ1-3
CASSSDSYGTIYF
TGTGCCAGCAGTAGCGACAGCTACGGCACCATATATTTT
>TRBD1|-|TRBV6-5|TRBJ1-1
CAAGGQGERNTEAFF
TGTGCCGCCGGGGGACAGGGGGAACGAAACACTGAAGCTTTCTTT
>-|few|TRBV5-1|TRBJ1-3
CASSINPKQSSGNTIYF
TGCGCCAGCAGCATCAACCCGAAACAGTCCTCTGGAAACACCATATATTTT
>-|-|TRBV7-9|TRBJ2-3
CASSSLGDTQYF
TGTGCCAGCAGCTCACTAGGAGATACGCAGTATTTT
>-|once|TRBV12-3/TRBV12-4|TRBJ1-1
CASNPTGTEAFF
TGTGCCAGCAATCCCACCGGCACTGAAGCTTTCTTT
>TRBD1|-|TRBV11-3|TRBJ2-7
CASSSQDRGEQYF
TGTGCCAGCAGCTCACAAGACAGGGGTGAGCAGTACTTC
>TRBD1|-|TRBV6-2/TRBV6-3|TRBJ1-5
CASSYGTGGFSNQPQHF
TGTGCCAGCAGTTACGGGACAGGGGGCTTTAGCAATCAGCCCCAGCATTTT
>-|-|TRBV28|TRBJ1-2
CASSLAGDGYTF
TGTGCCAGCAGTTTAGCAGGGGATGGCTACACCTTC
>TRBD1|-|TRBV7-9|TRBJ1-1
CASSPRAVGTGENTEAFF
TGTGCCAGCAGCCCCCGGGCAGTGGGAACAGGGGAAAACACTGAAGCTTTCTTT
>-|-|TRBV15|TRBJ1-1
CATSRDHGGEAFF
TGTGCCACCAGCAGAGATCATGGAGGGGAAGCTTTCTTT
>-|-|TRBV19|TRBJ2-7
CASRSGTYEQYF
TGTGCCAGTAGGTCCGGTACCTACGAGCAGTACTTC
>TRBD1|-|TRBV15|TRBJ2-7
CATSRTGQGYEQYF
TGTGCCACCAGCAGGACGGGACAGGGGTACGAGCAGTACTTC
>TRBD2|-|TRBV10-3|TRBJ2-1
CAISEFGTSRNNEQFF
TGTGCCATCAGTGAGTTCGGGACTAGTCGAAACAATGAGCAGTTCTTC
>TRBD2|-|TRBV11-3|TRBJ2-7
CASRVTSGGTYEQYF
TGTGCCAGCAGAGTAACTAGCGGGGGAACCTACGAGCAGTACTTC
>TRBD2|-|TRBV9|TRBJ2-7
CASSPRLAAAYEQYF
TGTGCCAGCAGCCCGCGACTAGCGGCGGCCTACGAGCAGTACTTC
>-|-|TRBV6-5|TRBJ1-2
CASSYSGQSNYGYTF
TGTGCCAGCAGTTACTCCGGACAATCTAACTATGGCTACACCTTC
>-|few|TRBV7-2|TRBJ2-2
CASSLASSNAGGNTGELFF
TGTGCCAGCAGCTTAGCGTCTAGTAACGCCGGAGGGAACACCGGGGAGCTGTTTTTT
>TRBD1|-|TRBV6-6|TRBJ2-2
CASSRTGNTGELFF
TGTGCCAGCAGCCGGACAGGGAACACCGGGGAGCTGTTTTTT
>-|-|TRBV19|TRBJ2-5
CASSILGGTGEETQYF
TGTGCCAGTAGTATACTAGGAGGGACGGGGGAAGAGACCCAGTACTTC
>-|-|TRBV25-1|TRBJ2-6
CASSNYKDSYSGANVLTF
TGTGCCAGCAGCAACTACAAGGACAGTTACTCTGGGGCCAACGTCCTGACTTTC
>TRBD1|-|TRBV7-3|TRBJ2-3
CASSLTGRGDTQYF
TGTGCCAGCAGCTTGACAGGGCGCGGGGATACGCAGTATTTT
>TRBD1|-|TRBV5-1|TRBJ2-7
CASSLEPQGRTYEQYF
TGCGCCAGCAGCTTGGAGCCACAGGGGCGAACCTACGAGCAGTACTTC
>TRBD1|-|TRBV11-2|TRBJ1-6
CASSPDRGLSSYNSPLHF
TGTGCCAGCAGCCCGGACAGGGGCCTTAGCTCCTATAATTCACCCCTCCACTTT